This T cell receptor (beta chain) was sequenced in a study of identical twins. Germline V gene lookup returns CDR1 MDHEN and CDR2 SYDVKM. Trimming shortened V by 10 bases and J by 1 base, and 17 bases separated the two germline ends. The CDR3 has 14 residues. Only a few counts were recorded for this clonotype. TCRdb re-analysed the 5' RACE reads in MiXCR, keeping a single row per CDR3 protein. The table includes 260,000 or so distinct CDR3 sequences, 7.5% detected once. These records were also assigned to another study, of yellow fever vaccine responses in identical twins.

The TCR sequence derives from a woman aged 18 to 35 in good health. Source material: CD8+ T cells sorted from blood. The rearrangement uses TRBV28 and TRBJ2-7; D is unclear. The CDR3 coding sequence is TGTGCCATCTCTGAACGGTCTACATCCTACGAGCAGTACTTC. The encoded protein is CAISERSTSYEQYF.